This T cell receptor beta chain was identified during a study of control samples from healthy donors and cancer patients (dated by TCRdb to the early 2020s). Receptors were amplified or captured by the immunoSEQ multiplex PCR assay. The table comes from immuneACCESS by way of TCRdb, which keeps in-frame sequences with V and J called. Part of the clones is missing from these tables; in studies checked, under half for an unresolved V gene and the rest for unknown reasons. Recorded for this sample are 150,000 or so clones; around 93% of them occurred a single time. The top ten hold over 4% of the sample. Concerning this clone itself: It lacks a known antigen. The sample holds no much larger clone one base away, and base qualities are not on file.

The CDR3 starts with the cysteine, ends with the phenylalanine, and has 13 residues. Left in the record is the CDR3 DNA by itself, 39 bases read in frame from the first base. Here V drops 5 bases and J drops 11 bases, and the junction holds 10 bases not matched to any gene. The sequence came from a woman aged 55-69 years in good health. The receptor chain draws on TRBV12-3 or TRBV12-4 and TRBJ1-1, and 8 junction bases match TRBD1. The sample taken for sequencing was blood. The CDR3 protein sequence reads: CASSQDRGLGAFF. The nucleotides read TGTGCCAGCAGTCAAGACAGGGGACTCGGGGCTTTCTTT.